This passage covers 3 T cell receptor beta chains from one sample sequenced in a study of control samples from healthy donors and cancer patients (dated by TCRdb to 2018 to 2020). The receptor library was made with the immunoSEQ multiplex PCR assay. TCRdb retrieved this table from immuneACCESS and kept in-frame rearrangements only. Not all clones are present; in checked studies, unresolved V genes account for under half, and no reason is known for the remainder. This sample gives over 150,000 clones in total; around nine tenths of them show up just once. Of the sample, 1.4% falls within the top ten clones. Specimen: blood. The receptors shown here come from a man aged 30 to 39 in good health.

This clone was detected once. The J gene is TRBJ1-6, the V gene TRBV30; D is possibly TRBD1 (5 bases). The V end was cut by 3 bases, the J end by 7 bases, with 16 bases between. This CDR3 spans 15 amino acids. The germline CDR1 and CDR2 sequences are GTSNPN and SVGIG (reference sequence). This CDR3 is CAWRMGPETNSPLHF. CDR3 sequence (DNA): TGTGCCTGGAGAATGGGGCCGGAAACGAATTCACCCCTCCACTTT.

The chain has TRBV7-9 and TRBJ2-3, with 9 bases that match TRBD2. J lost 6 bases, V lost 1 base, and 5 bases had no gene match. Germline values: CDR1 SEHNR, CDR2 FQNEAQ (reference sequence). The CDR3 spans 15 residues. CDR3 amino acids: CASSLVPSGDDTQYF. The CDR3 DNA sequence: TGTGCCAGCAGCTTAGTCCCTAGCGGGGATGATACGCAGTATTTT.

The chain joins TRBV28 to TRBJ2-7; weak D call: TRBD2 (5 bases). V was cut by 2 bases and J by 3 bases, with 8 bases left in between. CDR1 is MDHEN and CDR2 is SYDVKM in the germline V gene. The CDR3 extends over 13 amino acids. The CDR3 nucleotides are TGTGCCAGCAGTTTAGGACTCTTCTACGAGCAGTACTTC. This translates into CASSLGLFYEQYF.